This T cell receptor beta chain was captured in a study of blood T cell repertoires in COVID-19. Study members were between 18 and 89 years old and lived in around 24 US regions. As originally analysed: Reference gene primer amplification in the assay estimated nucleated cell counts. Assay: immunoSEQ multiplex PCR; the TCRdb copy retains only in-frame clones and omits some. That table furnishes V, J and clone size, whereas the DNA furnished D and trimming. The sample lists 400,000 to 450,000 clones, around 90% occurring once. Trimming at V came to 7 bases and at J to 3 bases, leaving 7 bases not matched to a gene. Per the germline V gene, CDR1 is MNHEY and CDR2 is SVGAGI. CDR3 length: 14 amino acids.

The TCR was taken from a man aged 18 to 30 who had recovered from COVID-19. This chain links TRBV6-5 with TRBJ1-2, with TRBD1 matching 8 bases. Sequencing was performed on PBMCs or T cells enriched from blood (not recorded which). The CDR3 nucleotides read TGTGCCAGCATTCCGGACAGGGCTTACTATGGCTACACCTTC. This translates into CASIPDRAYYGYTF.